The 17 T cell receptor beta chains below all came from one sample that was sequenced in a study of CD8 T cells in Susac syndrome. Reverse transcription of roughly 0.45 to 1 ug RNA used random hexamers. MiXCR, run by TCRdb on the immunoSEQ multiplex PCR reads, gives a single entry per CDR3 protein. The data hold 160,000 or so distinct CDR3 sequences, with about 95% observed a single time. Sequenced material: CD8+ T cells from PBMCs. These TCRs come from a human donor with multiple sclerosis.

The chain carries TRBV7-9 and TRBJ2-5; possible D gene TRBD1, 6 bases. CDR1 is SEHNR, CDR2 FQNEAQ, per germline (reference sequence). The CDR3 contains 14 residues. Trimming stripped 1 base from V and 4 bases from J, with 10 bases between. The CDR3 sequence: CASSLVGQRETQYF. The CDR3 DNA sequence: TGTGCCAGCAGCTTAGTTGGACAGAGAGAGACCCAGTACTTC.

The V call is TRBV3-1, the J call TRBJ1-1; D remains unclear. Trimming cost V 4 bases and J 3 bases, with 9 bases left between them. CDR1 LGHDT and CDR2 YNNKEL come from the germline V gene (reference sequence). There are 13 residues in the CDR3. This CDR3 is CASSPKTYTEAFF. Written as DNA, the CDR3 is TGTGCCAGCAGCCCAAAAACCTACACTGAAGCTTTCTTT.

CDR3 sequence: CASSETGHPQETQYF. The CDR3, as DNA: TGTGCCAGCAGTGAAACGGGACACCCTCAAGAGACCCAGTACTTC. The rearrangement links TRBV2 to TRBJ2-5; D may be TRBD1 (6 bases). The V gene's germline CDR1 is SNHLY and CDR2 FYNNEI. V was clipped by 2 bases and J by 2 bases, with 12 bases between them. CDR3 length: 15 residues.

The V gene is TRBV12-5, the J gene TRBJ1-5; the D is unclear. Deletions cut 1 base from V and 0 bases from J, with 19 bases between. This CDR3 is 19 amino acids long. Germline CDR1 and CDR2: LGHNT and FRNRAP. Written as DNA, the CDR3 is TGTGCTAGTGGTTTGGGGGGAAGGGTGAATTCCAATAGCAATCAGCCCCAGCATTTT. Protein product: CASGLGGRVNSNSNQPQHF.

This clonotype was seen only once. The chain combines TRBV7-9 with TRBJ1-2, with 8 bases that match TRBD1. Per germline, CDR1 SEHNR and CDR2 FQNEAQ (reference sequence). The CDR3 covers 14 residues. Trimming took 4 bases from V and 8 from J; bases not matched to a gene: 9. The CDR3, as DNA: TGTGCCAGCAGCTACCCGACAGGGGTCGGCGGCTACACCTTC. It is translated as CASSYPTGVGGYTF.

This clonotype was detected only once. The chain combines TRBV27 with TRBJ1-2; D ambiguous. CDR3 length equals 13 residues. V was shortened by 2 bases and J by 7 bases, with 11 bases between the two germline ends. Germline CDR1 is MNHEY and CDR2 is SMNVEV (reference sequence). DNA of the CDR3: TGTGCCAGCAGTTTAAAAGCAGGCGGTGGCTACACCTTC. It translates to CASSLKAGGGYTF.

This clonotype occurred once. The chain employs TRBV30 and TRBJ2-3, with TRBD2 identical over 7 bases. V lost 0 bases, J lost 4 bases, and 4 bases stayed unmatched. This CDR3 is 14 amino acids long. Per germline, CDR1 GTSNPN and CDR2 SVGIG (reference sequence). CDR3 DNA sequence: TGTGCCTGGAGTGTGGAGCGGGGCGCAGATACGCAGTATTTT. It is translated as CAWSVERGADTQYF.

V gene TRBV6-5 combines with J gene TRBJ2-5, with D maybe TRBD1 (6 bases). Germline lookup yields CDR1 MNHEY and CDR2 SVGAGI. Trimming removed 6 bases at V and 3 bases at J, with 11 bases between. The CDR3 contains 13 residues. The CDR3 is CASRHTGKETQYF. CDR3 in DNA: TGTGCCAGCAGACACACAGGGAAAGAGACCCAGTACTTC.

The J gene is TRBJ2-7, the V gene TRBV2; 9 nucleotides match TRBD1. The CDR3 sequence is 16 residues long. The germline CDR1 and CDR2 sequences are SNHLY and FYNNEI. V shed 2 bases, J shed 3 bases, and the junction held 8 bases outside the gene matches. The CDR3 here is CASSERGTGGFYEQYF. DNA of the CDR3: TGTGCCAGCAGTGAAAGGGGAACAGGGGGCTTCTACGAGCAGTACTTC.

The CDR3, as DNA: TGCAGTGCTAGAGATTACACTGAAGCTTTCTTT. Translated, it gives CSARDYTEAFF. The rearrangement uses TRBV20-1 and TRBJ1-1; D is undetermined. Germline loops: CDR1 DFQATT, CDR2 SNEGSKA (reference sequence). V dropped 0 bases and J dropped 3 bases, with 2 bases sitting between them. CDR3 length equals 11 residues.

This chain connects TRBV3-1 to TRBJ1-2, with D possibly matching TRBD1 (5 bases). CDR1 and CDR2 (germline): LGHDT, YNNKEL (reference sequence). This CDR3 contains 15 residues. V gave up 0 bases and J gave up 2 bases, with 10 bases separating them. The CDR3 loop is CASSQDFTGNYGYTF. The DNA of the CDR3 is TGTGCCAGCAGCCAAGACTTTACAGGAAACTATGGCTACACCTTC.

The chain's CDR3 is CASSQDAGLAGQETQYF. CDR3 sequence (DNA): TGTGCCAGCAGCCAAGATGCGGGACTAGCGGGGCAAGAGACCCAGTACTTC. The V and J genes are TRBV4-2 and TRBJ2-5; 13 bases map to TRBD2. V shed 0 bases and J 2 bases; nucleotides not matched to a gene: 3. The CDR3 extends over 17 amino acids. The germline V gene encodes CDR1 LGHNA and CDR2 YNFKEQ.

This chain joins TRBV3-1 and TRBJ2-1; tentatively, D is TRBD2 (5 bases). Trimming removed 3 bases at V and 9 bases at J, with 15 bases between. The CDR3 covers 14 residues. Germline-derived CDR1 and CDR2 are LGHDT and YNNKEL (reference sequence). Written as DNA, the CDR3 is TGTGCCAGCAGCCAGCGTGGGCGGGTACGTGAGCAGTTCTTC. The encoded protein is CASSQRGRVREQFF.

V and J are TRBV5-1 and TRBJ1-2, with D perhaps matching TRBD1 (5 bases). From germline, CDR1 is SGHRS and CDR2 YFSETQ. This CDR3 is built from 15 residues. V lost 3 bases, J lost 4 bases, and 16 bases lay in between. CDR3 loop: CASSSSEDIFYGYTF. CDR3 bases: TGCGCCAGCAGCTCTAGCGAGGACATCTTCTATGGCTACACCTTC.

V is TRBV29-1 and J is TRBJ2-7, with 8 bases aligning to TRBD1. The trim removed 6 bases at V and 2 bases at J, leaving 9 bases unmatched. The CDR3 runs to 14 residues. Germline assignment: CDR1 SQVTM and CDR2 ANQGSEA. DNA of the CDR3: TGCAGCGTCGCCACGCAGGGGGCCGCCTACGAGCAGTACTTC. This sequence encodes CSVATQGAAYEQYF.

This sequence joins TRBV15 and TRBJ2-5; D not resolved. The V end lost 0 bases, the J end lost 5 bases, and 4 bases lay between the germline ends. CDR1 LNHNV and CDR2 YYDKDF come from the germline V gene (reference sequence). The CDR3 is 12 residues long. Here the CDR3 DNA reads TGTGCCACCAGCAGAGAGTGGGAGACCCAGTACTTC. This gives the protein CATSREWETQYF. The whole variable domain, filled in from reference TRBV15 and TRBJ2-5, reads DAMVIQNPRYQVTQFGKPVTLSCSQTLNHNVMYWYQQKSSQAPKLLFHYYDKDFNNEADTPDNFQSRRPNTSFCFLDIRSPGLGDTAMYLCATSREWETQYFGPGTRLLVL.

The rearrangement joins TRBV7-9 to TRBJ1-5; no reliable D call. Germline V gene lookup returns CDR1 SEHNR and CDR2 FQNEAQ (reference sequence). Trimming left V 4 bases short and J 0 bases short, with 13 bases between. The CDR3 covers 16 residues. The CDR3: CASSSYGGNSNQPQHF. CDR3 DNA sequence: TGTGCCAGCAGCTCGTATGGTGGCAATAGCAATCAGCCCCAGCATTTT.